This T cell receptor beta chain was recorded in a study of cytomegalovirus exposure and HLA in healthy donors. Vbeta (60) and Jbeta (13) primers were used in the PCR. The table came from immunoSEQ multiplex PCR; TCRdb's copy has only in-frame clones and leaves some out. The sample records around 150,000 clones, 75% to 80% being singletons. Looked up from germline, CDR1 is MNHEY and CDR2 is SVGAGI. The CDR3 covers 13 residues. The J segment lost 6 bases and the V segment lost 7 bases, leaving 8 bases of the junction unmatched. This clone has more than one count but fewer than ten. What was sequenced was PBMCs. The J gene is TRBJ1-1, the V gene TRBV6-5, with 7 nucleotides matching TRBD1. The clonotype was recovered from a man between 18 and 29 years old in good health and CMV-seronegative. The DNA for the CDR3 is TGTGCCAGCATCAGACAGGGTCAATCTGAAGCTTTCTTT. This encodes CASIRQGQSEAFF.